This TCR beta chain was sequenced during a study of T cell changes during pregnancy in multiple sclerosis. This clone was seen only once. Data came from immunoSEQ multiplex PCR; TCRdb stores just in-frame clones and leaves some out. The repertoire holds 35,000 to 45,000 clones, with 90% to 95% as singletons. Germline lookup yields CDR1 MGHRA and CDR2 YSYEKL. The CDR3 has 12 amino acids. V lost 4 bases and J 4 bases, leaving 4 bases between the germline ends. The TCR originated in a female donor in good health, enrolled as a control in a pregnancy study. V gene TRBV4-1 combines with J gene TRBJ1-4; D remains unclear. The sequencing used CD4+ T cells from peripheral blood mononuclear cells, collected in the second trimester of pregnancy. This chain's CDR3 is CASSLINEKLFF. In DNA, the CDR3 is TGCGCCAGCAGCCTAATTAATGAAAAACTGTTTTTT.